The 10 T cell receptor beta chains below were found in one sample sequenced in a study of shared clonotypes between healthy human individuals. The protocol was immunoSEQ multiplex PCR, while the TCRdb copy is restricted to in-frame clones and leaves out a portion. Altogether some 680,000 clones are present, 73% being singletons, with the ten largest covering more than 1.5%. The material sequenced was memory CD4+ T cells sorted from blood. Subset defined: CD45RA-negative fraction. Every receptor here comes from a woman aged 30 to 39 in good health.

The V call is TRBV19, the J call TRBJ2-7; TRBD1 might be the D (5 bases). CDR1 and CDR2 (germline): LNHDA, SQIVND (reference sequence). Trimming left V 4 bases short and J 2 bases short, with 9 bases between. The CDR3 has 13 residues. The chain's CDR3 is CASSKGATYEQYF. The CDR3 coding sequence is TGTGCCAGTAGTAAAGGGGCGACCTACGAGCAGTACTTC.

This clone has ten or more counts. The V call is TRBV6-6, the J call TRBJ2-6; D unresolved. V dropped 5 bases and J dropped 3 bases, with 8 bases sitting between them. The CDR3 extends over 14 amino acids. The germline V gene encodes CDR1 MNHNY and CDR2 SVGAGI (reference sequence). The CDR3 reads CASSIEIGANVLTF. Here the CDR3 DNA reads TGTGCCAGCAGTATCGAGATTGGGGCCAACGTCCTGACTTTC.

This clone was detected only a few times. The V gene is TRBV2, the J gene TRBJ2-5; D is unresolved. V lost 5 bases and J lost 7, with 14 bases in between. Per germline, CDR1 SNHLY and CDR2 FYNNEI. This CDR3 comprises 13 residues. The CDR3 bases are TGTGCCAGCAGTAGGCAGGATCCTGGGACCCAGTACTTC. This codes for CASSRQDPGTQYF.

This clone was counted between two and nine times. This sequence joins TRBV29-1 and TRBJ1-2, with TRBD1 as a possible D gene (6 bases). With 6 bases removed from V and 0 bases from J, the gap between germline ends came to 11 bases. The CDR3 has 13 residues. The germline CDR1 and CDR2 sequences are SQVTM and ANQGSEA. The CDR3 DNA reads TGCAGCGTCGCTGACAGGTCTAACTATGGCTACACCTTC. Protein sequence: CSVADRSNYGYTF.

This clone was seen more than once but under ten times. This chain connects TRBV19 to TRBJ2-2; 10 bases fit TRBD2. The CDR3 loop spans 17 amino acids. V shed 1 base and J 3 bases; nucleotides not matched to a gene: 5. CDR1 and CDR2 from the germline V gene are LNHDA and SQIVND (reference sequence). The CDR3 loop reads CASSIGGLAGDTGELFF. As DNA, the CDR3 is TGTGCCAGTAGTATAGGGGGTCTAGCGGGAGACACCGGGGAGCTGTTTTTT.

This chain connects TRBV27 to TRBJ2-5, with 10 bases identical to TRBD1. V shed 3 bases and J 5 bases; nucleotides not matched to a gene: 6. CDR3 size: 15 residues. From germline, CDR1 is MNHEY and CDR2 SMNVEV (reference sequence). CDR3 region: CASSFRTGGLETQYF. The CDR3 bases are TGTGCCAGCAGTTTCCGGACAGGGGGTTTGGAGACCCAGTACTTC.

J is TRBJ2-7 and V is TRBV6-6; 9 nucleotides match TRBD1. CDR3 length equals 14 residues. Germline CDR1 and CDR2: MNHNY and SVGAGI (reference sequence). V lost 6 bases to trimming and J lost 3 bases; unmatched junction nucleotides: 6. For the CDR3, the DNA is TGTGCCAGCAGGTCAACAGGGGGCCGCTACGAGCAGTACTTC. It encodes CASRSTGGRYEQYF.

The sample holds one count of this clone. V and J are TRBV28 and TRBJ2-7; 9 positions agree with TRBD1. V lost 10 bases and J lost 6; bases outside the gene matches: 10. Germline V gene sequence: CDR1 MDHEN, CDR2 SYDVKM. The CDR3 is made up of 13 amino acids. CDR3 nucleotide sequence: TGTGCCACCTCTCCGGGACAGGGCCCCGAGCAGTACTTC. This encodes CATSPGQGPEQYF. Full variable domain (remainder filled in from reference TRBV28 and TRBJ2-7): DVKVTQSSRYLVKRTGEKVFLECVQDMDHENMFWYRQDPGLGLRLIYFSYDVKMKEKGDIPEGYSVSREKKERFSLILESASTNQTSMYLCATSPGQGPEQYFGPGTRLTVT.

The chain links TRBV7-2 to TRBJ2-5, with D possibly matching TRBD2 (6 bases). The J call may be faulty, since TRBJ2-7 better matches the DNA end. Germline values: CDR1 SGHTA, CDR2 FQGNSA. CDR3 size: 15 residues. CDR3 sequence: CASSLVGLSSYEQYF. In DNA form, the CDR3 reads TGTGCCAGCAGCTTAGTGGGACTTTCCTCCTACGAGCAGTACTTC.

Regarding this clone: Other DNA sequences in the same sample also yield this CDR3. This chain uses TRBV11-2 with TRBJ2-1; no firm D call. The V end lost 1 base, the J end lost 1 base, and 2 bases lay between the germline ends. The CDR3 contains 13 residues. Germline V lookup: CDR1 SGHAT, CDR2 FQNNGV. CDR3 sequence: CASSLVSYNEQFF. CDR3 DNA sequence: TGTGCCAGCAGCTTAGTTTCCTACAATGAGCAGTTCTTC. The full variable domain, in which reference TRBV11-2 and TRBJ2-1 provide the parts outside the CDR3, is EAGVAQSPRYKIIEKRQSVAFWCNPISGHATLYWYQQILGQGPKLLIQFQNNGVVDDSQLPKDRFSAERLKGVDSTLKIQPAKLEDSAVYLCASSLVSYNEQFFGPGTRLTVL.